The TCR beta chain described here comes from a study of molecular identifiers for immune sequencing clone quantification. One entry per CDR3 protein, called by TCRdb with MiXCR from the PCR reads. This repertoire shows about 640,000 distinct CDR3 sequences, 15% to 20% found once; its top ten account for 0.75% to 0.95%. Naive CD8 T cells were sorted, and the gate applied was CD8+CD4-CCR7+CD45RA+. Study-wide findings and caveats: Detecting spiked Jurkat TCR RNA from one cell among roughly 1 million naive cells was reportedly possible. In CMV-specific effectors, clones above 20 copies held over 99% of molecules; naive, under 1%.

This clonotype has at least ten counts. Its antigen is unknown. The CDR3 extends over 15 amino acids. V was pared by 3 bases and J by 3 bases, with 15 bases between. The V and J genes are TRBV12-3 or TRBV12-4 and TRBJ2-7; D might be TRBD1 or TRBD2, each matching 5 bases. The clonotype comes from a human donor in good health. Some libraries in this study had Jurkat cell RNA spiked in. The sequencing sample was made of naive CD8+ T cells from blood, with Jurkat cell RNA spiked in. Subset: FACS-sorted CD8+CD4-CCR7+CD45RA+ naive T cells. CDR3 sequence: CASSFKGSPYYEQYF. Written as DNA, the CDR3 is TGTGCCAGCAGTTTTAAGGGGAGTCCCTACTACGAGCAGTACTTC.